These 28 T cell receptor beta chains share one sample of origin, sequenced in a study of shared clonotypes between healthy human individuals. Method: immunoSEQ multiplex PCR; TCRdb's copy keeps in-frame clones and lacks some. The sample consists of about 380,000 clones, roughly 96% of them appearing once. The sample was memory CD8+ T cells sorted from blood. Subset defined: CD45RO+ cells pooled with CCR7-negative TemRA cells. These receptor sequences come from a man aged 30 to 39 in good health.

This rearrangement joins TRBV4-2 to TRBJ2-7; D is unclear. Trimming cost V 0 bases and J 0 bases, with 6 bases left between them. Germline-derived CDR1 and CDR2 are LGHNA and YNFKEQ. The CDR3 is made up of 14 amino acids. CDR3 protein: CASSQESPSYEQYF. CDR3 sequence (DNA): TGTGCCAGCAGCCAAGAGAGCCCCTCCTACGAGCAGTACTTC.

V gene TRBV2 combines with J gene TRBJ2-3; D gene uncertain. The germline gives CDR1 SNHLY, CDR2 FYNNEI. V lost 6 bases and J lost 0, with 10 bases in between. The CDR3 totals 14 residues. The CDR3 nucleotides read TGTGCCAGCAGACGGCGACAAAGCACAGATACGCAGTATTTT. Translation: CASRRRQSTDTQYF.

This chain uses TRBV10-3 with TRBJ2-1; D could derive from TRBD1 or TRBD2 (5 bases each). This CDR3 has 14 amino acids. With 6 bases removed from V and 5 bases from J, the gap between germline ends came to 14 bases. CDR1 is ENHRY, CDR2 SYGVKD, per germline. CDR3 coding DNA: TGTGCCATCAGAGACCCCGGGACGGACAATGAGCAGTTCTTC. Translating it yields CAIRDPGTDNEQFF.

In regard to this clone: A junction end diverges from the germline sequence, so it may reflect a read error. This chain uses TRBV6-5 with TRBJ2-5; D is possibly TRBD1 (6 bases). There are 13 residues in the CDR3. Germline V gene sequence: CDR1 MNHEY, CDR2 SVGAGI. The CDR3 sequence: CASSPSHGTPPNF. DNA for the CDR3: TGTGCCAGCAGTCCCTCACACGGGACACCTCCGAACTTC.

The chain links TRBV2 to TRBJ1-2; 8 bases are shared with TRBD1. Looked up from germline, CDR1 is SNHLY and CDR2 is FYNNEI. This CDR3 spans 13 amino acids. J lost 8 bases, V lost 2 bases, and 4 bases had no gene match. This CDR3 is CASSERTGGGYTF. The CDR3 coding sequence is TGTGCCAGCAGTGAACGTACAGGGGGAGGCTACACCTTC.

J is TRBJ2-1 and V is TRBV5-1; D gene ambiguous. CDR3 length: 13 amino acids. The germline V and J ends were trimmed by 0 bases and 12 bases, with 13 bases remaining between them. Germline values: CDR1 SGHRS, CDR2 YFSETQ. The CDR3 DNA reads as TGCGCCAGCAGCTTGGGACTTAACAATATGCAGTTCTTC. Encoded protein: CASSLGLNNMQFF.

The CDR3: CASSAGTARGSQYF. The CDR3 DNA reads as TGTGCCAGCAGCGCCGGGACCGCCCGGGGTTCGCAGTATTTT. The rearrangement links TRBV6-5 to TRBJ2-3, with D perhaps assigned TRBD1 or TRBD2 (5 bases each). The germline V and J ends were trimmed by 6 bases and 10 bases, with 20 bases remaining between them. Per the germline V gene, CDR1 is MNHEY and CDR2 is SVGAGI. This CDR3 is 14 amino acids long.

The rearrangement joins TRBV7-9 to TRBJ2-2; TRBD1 matches 8 bases. Losses at the gene ends were 5 bases for V and 7 bases for J; bases not matched to a gene: 9. The germline CDR1 and CDR2 sequences are SEHNR and FQNEAQ (reference sequence). The CDR3 has 15 amino acids. The CDR3 here is CASSVQGARYGELFF. CDR3 sequence (DNA): TGTGCCAGCAGCGTGCAGGGGGCGCGATACGGGGAGCTGTTTTTT.

The V gene is TRBV5-1, the J gene TRBJ2-2; the D gene is possibly TRBD2 (6 bases). From germline, CDR1 is SGHRS and CDR2 YFSETQ. V shed 4 bases and J shed 7 bases, with 17 bases lying between them. There are 15 residues in the CDR3. CDR3 sequence reads: CASSIQRLVVGELFF. CDR3 sequence (DNA): TGCGCCAGCAGCATACAAAGACTAGTCGTCGGGGAGCTGTTTTTT.

The rearrangement links TRBV28 to TRBJ2-7, with D perhaps TRBD2 (6 bases). The germline V and J ends were trimmed by 3 bases and 0 bases, with 15 bases remaining between them. CDR3 length equals 16 residues. Germline lookup yields CDR1 MDHEN and CDR2 SYDVKM. The CDR3 coding sequence is TGTGCCAGCAGTTTTATGGGGGGAAGCCACTCCTACGAGCAGTACTTC. As protein: CASSFMGGSHSYEQYF.

This sequence joins TRBV15 and TRBJ1-1; TRBD1 is a possible D gene (6 bases). Trimming removed 5 bases from V and 0 bases from J, with 13 bases in between. The CDR3 length is 15 residues. Per germline, CDR1 LNHNV and CDR2 YYDKDF (reference sequence). The CDR3, as DNA: TGTGCCACCAGCCCAGGGACAAACATGAACACTGAAGCTTTCTTT. As protein: CATSPGTNMNTEAFF.

V and J are TRBV6-1 and TRBJ1-5, with D uncertain. The germline V gene encodes CDR1 MNHNS and CDR2 SASEGT. The CDR3 sequence is 13 residues long. Trimming pared 1 base from V and 7 bases from J, leaving 8 bases between. This CDR3 is CASSEGIGQPQHF. For the CDR3, the DNA is TGTGCCAGCAGTGAAGGAATCGGGCAGCCCCAGCATTTT.

V is TRBV19 and J is TRBJ1-1; TRBD1 might be the D (5 bases). The germline V and J ends were trimmed by 6 bases and 1 base, with 9 bases remaining between them. CDR3 length: 13 residues. Germline values: CDR1 LNHDA, CDR2 SQIVND (reference sequence). The CDR3 nucleotides read TGTGCCAGTAGGTCCGGGGGGAACACTGAAGCTTTCTTT. Protein sequence: CASRSGGNTEAFF.

The V gene is TRBV30, the J gene TRBJ2-1; the D gene is possibly TRBD2 (6 bases). Germline loops: CDR1 GTSNPN, CDR2 SVGIG (reference sequence). Trimming stripped 1 base from V and 1 base from J, with 8 bases between. The CDR3 extends over 14 amino acids. The CDR3 region is CAWSDGRSYNEQFF. The CDR3 nucleotides read TGTGCCTGGAGTGACGGGAGATCCTACAATGAGCAGTTCTTC.

The V and J genes are TRBV13 and TRBJ2-7, with D unresolved. V lost 1 base and J lost 5, with 9 bases in between. The CDR3 extends over 13 amino acids. Germline values: CDR1 PRHDT, CDR2 FYEKMQ (reference sequence). The CDR3 protein is CASSLVSANEQYF. Here the CDR3 DNA reads TGTGCCAGCAGCTTAGTTTCAGCTAACGAGCAGTACTTC.

The chain employs TRBV25-1 and TRBJ2-6, with 11 bases fitting TRBD1. The CDR3 covers 17 residues. Per the germline V gene, CDR1 is MGHDK and CDR2 is SYGVNS. V shed 5 bases, J shed 3 bases, and the junction held 6 bases outside the gene matches. The CDR3 nucleotides read TGTGCCAGCAGTAAGGACAGGGGGCCTGGTGGGGCCAACGTCCTGACTTTC. It encodes CASSKDRGPGGANVLTF.

V and J are TRBV19 and TRBJ2-7; the match to TRBD2 covers 8 bases. Germline V gene sequence: CDR1 LNHDA, CDR2 SQIVND (reference sequence). V was pared by 8 bases and J by 6 bases, with 12 bases of the junction left unmatched. There are 14 residues in the CDR3. The CDR3 region has the DNA TGTGCCAGTCCGGGGGGGCACATACCGGGCGAGCAGTACTTC. It specifies CASPGGHIPGEQYF. Complete variable domain (other parts from reference TRBV19 and TRBJ2-7): DGGITQSPKYLFRKEGQNVTLSCEQNLNHDAMYWYRQDPGQGLRLIYYSQIVNDFQKGDIAEGYSVSREKKESFPLTVTSAQKNPTAFYLCASPGGHIPGEQYFGPGTRLTVT.

Worth noting for this clone: Other nucleotide sequences in the sample specify the same CDR3. The gene calls are TRBV6-5 and TRBJ2-7, with TRBD1 identical over 7 bases. Trimming cost V 3 bases and J 3 bases; bases outside gene matches: 8. Germline CDR1 and CDR2: MNHEY and SVGAGI. The CDR3 is made up of 15 amino acids. The CDR3 nucleotides read TGTGCCAGCAGTTATAGCAGGACAGGCGGCTACGAGCAGTACTTC. Protein sequence: CASSYSRTGGYEQYF.

The rearrangement joins TRBV7-8 to TRBJ1-5; D gene uncertain. CDR3 length: 13 residues. The germline V gene encodes CDR1 SGHVS and CDR2 FQNEAQ. Trimming took 3 bases from V and 1 from J, leaving 4 bases between them. The CDR3 sequence is CASSFWSNQPQHF. The CDR3 DNA follows: TGTGCCAGCAGCTTCTGGAGCAATCAGCCCCAGCATTTT. The full variable domain, rest sourced from reference TRBV7-8 and TRBJ1-5, is GAGVSQSPRYKVAKRGQDVALRCDPISGHVSLFWYQQALGQGPEFLTYFQNEAQLDKSGLPSDRFFAERPEGSVSTLKIQRTQQEDSAVYLCASSFWSNQPQHFGDGTRLSIL.

The rearrangement joins TRBV7-9 to TRBJ2-7; the match to TRBD2 covers 14 bases. This CDR3 comprises 15 residues. The V gene's germline CDR1 is SEHNR and CDR2 FQNEAQ (reference sequence). V dropped 5 bases and J dropped 7; count of bases not matched to a gene: 7. This CDR3 is CASSLGLAGDKEQYF. Written as DNA, the CDR3 is TGTGCCAGCAGCCTGGGACTAGCGGGAGATAAGGAGCAGTACTTC. Full variable domain (missing parts from reference TRBV7-9 and TRBJ2-7): DTGVSQNPRHKITKRGQNVTFRCDPISEHNRLYWYRQTLGQGPEFLTYFQNEAQLEKSRLLSDRFSAERPKGSFSTLEIQRTEQGDSAMYLCASSLGLAGDKEQYFGPGTRLTVT.

Worth noting for this clone: At the DNA level, this CDR3 is encoded by other sequences in the same sample as well. The V and J genes are TRBV6-5 and TRBJ2-7; the match to TRBD2 covers 10 bases. With V trimmed by 0 bases and J by 2 bases, 4 bases remained unmatched. CDR1 is MNHEY and CDR2 is SVGAGI in the germline V gene. The CDR3 is made up of 16 amino acids. CDR3 DNA sequence: TGTGCCAGCAGTTACTCGAGAACTAGCGGGACCTACGAGCAGTACTTC. It translates to CASSYSRTSGTYEQYF.

J is TRBJ2-3 and V is TRBV27; D gene uncertain. In germline, CDR1 is MNHEY, CDR2 SMNVEV (reference sequence). V gave up 2 bases and J gave up 2 bases, with 8 bases separating them. The CDR3 is 14 amino acids. CDR3 amino acids: CASSLIGVTDTQYF. The CDR3 coding sequence is TGTGCCAGCAGTTTAATAGGCGTCACAGATACGCAGTATTTT.

The V and J genes are TRBV12-1 and TRBJ2-6; TRBD1, the table's D call, lacks a check against the DNA. TRBV12-1 is flagged as a pseudogene. The CDR3 is made up of 19 amino acids. This chain's CDR3 is CASSFTGGQGESGANVLTF. CDR3 bases: TGTGCCAGCAGCTTTACGGGCGGACAGGGGGAGTCTGGGGCCAACGTCCTGACTTTC.

This clone was observed once. V and J are TRBV6-5 and TRBJ2-2, with no clear D. Germline lookup yields CDR1 MNHEY and CDR2 SVGAGI. The CDR3 is 13 amino acids. Trimming cost V 2 bases and J 5 bases, with 6 bases left between them. CDR3 sequence reads: CASSYGRTGELFF. CDR3 nucleotide sequence: TGTGCCAGCAGTTACGGGCGTACCGGGGAGCTGTTTTTT.

The V gene is TRBV5-1, the J gene TRBJ2-2, with TRBD1 matching 7 bases. J gave up 5 bases and V 4 bases, and 8 bases lay outside the gene matches. The CDR3 covers 15 residues. The germline V gene has CDR1 SGHRS and CDR2 YFSETQ. CDR3 nucleotide sequence: TGCGCCAGCAGCCCCGAGGCAGGGGGAACCGGGGAGCTGTTTTTT. Its protein is CASSPEAGGTGELFF.

This clone occurred once. The chain is built from TRBV5-1 and TRBJ1-1, with D uncertain. Germline values: CDR1 SGHRS, CDR2 YFSETQ. Trimming took 2 bases from V and 2 from J, leaving 10 bases between them. This CDR3 comprises 14 residues. CDR3: CASSLMGINTEAFF. In nucleotides, the CDR3 is TGCGCCAGCAGCTTAATGGGGATTAACACTGAAGCTTTCTTT.

On this clone itself: The sample contains more than one DNA sequence encoding this CDR3. The chain uses TRBV29-1 and TRBJ2-1; D is uncertain. The ends were cut back, 4 bases at V and 0 bases at J, with 4 bases in the middle. There are 12 residues in the CDR3. Per the germline V gene, CDR1 is SQVTM and CDR2 is ANQGSEA. The CDR3 is CSVGDSYNEQFF. In DNA, the CDR3 is TGCAGCGTTGGGGACTCCTACAATGAGCAGTTCTTC.

The chain uses TRBV30 and TRBJ1-5, with TRBD1 matching 9 bases. The J segment lost 4 bases and the V segment lost 4 bases, leaving 5 bases of the junction unmatched. Per the germline V gene, CDR1 is GTSNPN and CDR2 is SVGIG (reference sequence). The CDR3 loop spans 14 amino acids. The CDR3 loop is CAWMAGTGNQPQHF. The CDR3 nucleotides are TGTGCCTGGATGGCTGGGACAGGGAATCAGCCCCAGCATTTT.